Shown below are 25 T cell receptor beta chains from a single sample sequenced in a study of shared clonotypes between healthy human individuals. The table came from immunoSEQ multiplex PCR; TCRdb's copy has only in-frame clones and leaves some out. The repertoire holds over 1.4 million clones, with approximately 97% as singletons. Input material: naive CD4+ T cells sorted from blood. The subset is: CD45RA+ positively selected. These receptors originate from a man aged 25-45 years in good health.

The V gene is TRBV15, the J gene TRBJ1-2; 8 bases are a match to TRBD1. The CDR3 totals 15 residues. Germline assignment: CDR1 LNHNV and CDR2 YYDKDF (reference sequence). With V trimmed by 0 bases and J by 4 bases, 4 bases remained unmatched. Here the CDR3 reads CATSRDRGRPYGYTF. The CDR3 DNA is TGTGCCACCAGCAGAGACAGGGGGCGCCCCTATGGCTACACCTTC.

A word on this clone: Other DNA sequences in the sample encode the same CDR3. V is TRBV7-3 and J is TRBJ2-7; 10 nucleotides line up with TRBD1. With 4 bases clipped from V and 6 bases from J, the junction kept 3 bases outside the gene matches. Germline V gene sequence: CDR1 SGHTA, CDR2 FQGTGA. The CDR3 runs 13 residues. CDR3 in DNA: TGTGCCAGCAGCTCTGGGACAGGGGCCGAGCAGTACTTC. Protein sequence: CASSSGTGAEQYF. Together with reference TRBV7-3 and TRBJ2-7, the CDR3 gives the full variable domain: GAGVSQTPSNKVTEKGKYVELRCDPISGHTALYWYRQSLGQGPEFLIYFQGTGAADDSGLPNDRFFAVRPEGSVSTLKIQRTERGDSAVYLCASSSGTGAEQYFGPGTRLTVT.

The chain recombines TRBV18 with TRBJ2-7; 8 nucleotides line up with TRBD2. From germline, CDR1 is KGHSH and CDR2 LQKENI. V shed 1 base and J 0 bases; nucleotides not matched to a gene: 5. The CDR3 has 16 residues. DNA for the CDR3: TGTGCCAGCTCACCACTCACTAGCGGTATCTCCTACGAGCAGTACTTC. Translating it yields CASSPLTSGISYEQYF. Complete variable domain (other parts from reference TRBV18 and TRBJ2-7): NAGVMQNPRHLVRRRGQEARLRCSPMKGHSHVYWYRQLPEEGLKFMVYLQKENIIDESGMPKERFSAEFPKEGPSILRIQQVVRGDSAAYFCASSPLTSGISYEQYFGPGTRLTVT.

The chain is built from TRBV15 and TRBJ1-4; D not certain. The germline V and J ends were trimmed by 0 bases and 0 bases, with 5 bases remaining between them. The CDR3 spans 15 residues. Germline CDR1 and CDR2: LNHNV and YYDKDF (reference sequence). The CDR3, as DNA: TGTGCCACCAGCAGAGATATAGCAACTAATGAAAAACTGTTTTTT. This encodes CATSRDIATNEKLFF. Full variable domain (missing parts from reference TRBV15 and TRBJ1-4): DAMVIQNPRYQVTQFGKPVTLSCSQTLNHNVMYWYQQKSSQAPKLLFHYYDKDFNNEADTPDNFQSRRPNTSFCFLDIRSPGLGDTAMYLCATSRDIATNEKLFFGSGTQLSVL.

The chain carries TRBV9 and TRBJ2-2; 7 bases fit TRBD1. Trimming at V came to 3 bases and at J to 7 bases, leaving 12 bases not matched to a gene. Germline CDR1 SGDLS, CDR2 YYNGEE. The CDR3 spans 16 residues. The CDR3 DNA follows: TGTGCCAGCAGCGGAGGGGGCGGTTTTCTCAGCGGGGAGCTGTTTTTT. It yields the protein CASSGGGGFLSGELFF.

This clone was seen a single time. The rearrangement uses TRBV4-3 and TRBJ2-1; TRBD1 is a possible D gene (6 bases). V lost 0 bases and J 7 bases, leaving 22 bases between the germline ends. The V gene's germline CDR1 is LGHNA and CDR2 YSLEER. The CDR3 covers 18 residues. Written as DNA, the CDR3 is TGCGCCAGCAGCCAAGATCGCATGGGGGCAGGGCTGGGAAATGAGCAGTTCTTC. This translates into CASSQDRMGAGLGNEQFF.

The chain couples TRBV11-2 to TRBJ2-5; D is unclear. The V and J ends lost 5 bases and 2 bases respectively, with 21 bases between them. This CDR3 is built from 17 residues. Germline CDR1 and CDR2: SGHAT and FQNNGV. CDR3 sequence reads: CASSQRSTRIIQETQYF. Written as DNA, the CDR3 is TGTGCCAGCAGCCAGAGGAGTACGCGAATCATACAAGAGACCCAGTACTTC.

A remark on this clone: Other DNA sequences within the sample encode an identical CDR3. The gene calls are TRBV5-4 and TRBJ2-2; 8 nucleotides line up with TRBD2. CDR1 and CDR2 from the germline V gene are SGHNT and YYREEE (reference sequence). This CDR3 spans 15 amino acids. The V segment lost 0 bases and the J segment 5 bases; nucleotides outside the gene matches: 3. CDR3 sequence reads: CASSLGGTSTGELFF. Written as DNA, the CDR3 is TGTGCCAGCAGCTTGGGTGGGACTAGTACCGGGGAGCTGTTTTTT.

The chain combines TRBV5-1 with TRBJ2-6; no clear D. CDR1 is SGHRS, CDR2 YFSETQ, per germline. CDR3 length: 15 residues. V lost 7 bases and J 4 bases, leaving 15 bases between the germline ends. The CDR3 DNA is TGCGCCAGCCAAGACCCGTCCGCGGGGGCCAACGTCCTGACTTTC. It encodes CASQDPSAGANVLTF.

This chain joins TRBV27 and TRBJ2-1; D might be TRBD2 (5 bases). V dropped 2 bases and J dropped 2 bases, with 7 bases sitting between them. The CDR3 covers 14 residues. Germline CDR1 is MNHEY and CDR2 is SMNVEV (reference sequence). The CDR3 sequence is CASSLKRPYNEQFF. The CDR3, as DNA: TGTGCCAGCAGTTTAAAGCGGCCCTACAATGAGCAGTTCTTC.

The genes are TRBV27 and TRBJ2-1, with TRBD1 matching over 10 bases. Trimming removed 7 bases from V and 5 bases from J; junction bases left unmatched: 17. Germline V gives CDR1 MNHEY, CDR2 SMNVEV (reference sequence). The CDR3 extends over 18 amino acids. CDR3 protein: CASTLRTGGVVDDNEQFF. In DNA, the CDR3 is TGTGCCAGCACCTTAAGGACAGGGGGAGTCGTCGACGACAATGAGCAGTTCTTC.

This clone was counted a single time. The rearrangement links TRBV5-4 to TRBJ2-5; 7 bases fit TRBD2. Per germline, CDR1 SGHNT and CDR2 YYREEE (reference sequence). V lost 2 bases, J lost 5 bases, and 9 bases stayed unmatched. The CDR3 extends over 15 amino acids. The DNA of the CDR3 is TGTGCCAGCAGCTTTGGAGGGAGGGCCCTGGAGACCCAGTACTTC. It encodes CASSFGGRALETQYF.

The V and J genes are TRBV28 and TRBJ2-2; D not certain. Germline loops: CDR1 MDHEN, CDR2 SYDVKM. With 3 bases removed from V and 6 bases from J, the gap between germline ends came to 17 bases. This CDR3 is 16 amino acids long. The CDR3 sequence is CASSFGSGRRPGELFF. The CDR3 DNA reads TGTGCCAGCAGTTTTGGTTCAGGTCGGCGTCCCGGGGAGCTGTTTTTT.

The chain joins TRBV5-1 to TRBJ2-7; unclear D gene. Germline lookup yields CDR1 SGHRS and CDR2 YFSETQ. This CDR3 spans 13 amino acids. The germline V and J ends were trimmed by 4 bases and 2 bases, with 10 bases remaining between them. The CDR3 nucleotides are TGCGCCAGCAGCCCCGGAGATGCCTACGAGCAGTACTTC. It specifies CASSPGDAYEQYF.

The rearrangement joins TRBV13 to TRBJ2-1; D is possibly TRBD2 (6 bases). CDR3 size: 15 residues. V was shortened by 5 bases and J by 5 bases, with 16 bases between the two germline ends. Germline V lookup: CDR1 PRHDT, CDR2 FYEKMQ (reference sequence). The CDR3 spells CASSLGSRSNNEQFF. CDR3 DNA: TGTGCCAGCAGCCTCGGGAGTCGGTCAAACAATGAGCAGTTCTTC.

The V and J genes are TRBV5-4 and TRBJ1-1, with D possibly being TRBD1 (5 bases). The V and J ends lost 4 bases and 7 bases respectively, with 11 bases between them. The CDR3 length is 12 residues. Per the germline V gene, CDR1 is SGHNT and CDR2 is YYREEE (reference sequence). The CDR3 sequence is CASSDMGVEAFF. DNA for the CDR3: TGTGCCAGCAGCGACATGGGGGTTGAAGCTTTCTTT.

The rearrangement links TRBV4-3 to TRBJ1-1, with D possibly being TRBD1 (6 bases). The CDR3 is 14 residues long. The germline CDR1 and CDR2 sequences are LGHNA and YSLEER. Deletions cut 4 bases from V and 3 bases from J, with 12 bases between. The DNA for the CDR3 is TGCGCCAGCAGCCGAGGACAGTTGGACACTGAAGCTTTCTTT. Protein: CASSRGQLDTEAFF.

The gene calls are TRBV5-4 and TRBJ1-4; D may be TRBD1 (6 bases). Trimming removed 0 bases from V and 0 bases from J, with 6 bases in between. The CDR3 extends over 15 amino acids. Germline-derived CDR1 and CDR2 are SGHNT and YYREEE (reference sequence). The chain's CDR3 is CASSLEGATNEKLFF. DNA of the CDR3: TGTGCCAGCAGCTTGGAGGGGGCAACTAATGAAAAACTGTTTTTT.

V gene TRBV11-2 combines with J gene TRBJ1-1; possibly TRBD1 for D (5 bases). Trimming pared 3 bases from V and 0 bases from J, leaving 17 bases between. The germline CDR1 and CDR2 sequences are SGHAT and FQNNGV. This CDR3 spans 17 amino acids. CDR3 nucleotides: TGTGCCAGCAGCTTGTACCGGGACGGGGATTTGAACACTGAAGCTTTCTTT. Translating it yields CASSLYRDGDLNTEAFF.

The J gene is TRBJ2-1, the V gene TRBV4-1; D is unclear. This CDR3 contains 15 residues. CDR1 is MGHRA and CDR2 is YSYEKL in the germline V gene. The V gene lost 1 base and the J gene lost 4 bases, with 11 bases spanning the gap. CDR3 in amino acids: CASSQADPGYNEQFF. CDR3 sequence (DNA): TGCGCCAGCAGCCAAGCCGACCCAGGATACAATGAGCAGTTCTTC.

This chain joins TRBV9 and TRBJ2-2, with TRBD2 matching 9 bases. The germline CDR1 and CDR2 sequences are SGDLS and YYNGEE. This CDR3 contains 17 residues. Trimming cost V 1 base and J 5 bases; bases outside gene matches: 9. Here the CDR3 DNA reads TGTGCCAGCAGCGTATTTGGGGGACTAGCTCAAACCGGGGAGCTGTTTTTT. Encoded protein: CASSVFGGLAQTGELFF. Full variable domain (outside the CDR3, taken from reference TRBV9 and TRBJ2-2): DSGVTQTPKHLITATGQRVTLRCSPRSGDLSVYWYQQSLDQGLQFLIQYYNGEERAKGNILERFSAQQFPDLHSELNLSSLELGDSALYFCASSVFGGLAQTGELFFGEGSRLTVL.

The rearrangement joins TRBV7-9 to TRBJ1-4; maybe TRBD1 (6 bases). Germline CDR1 is SEHNR and CDR2 is FQNEAQ (reference sequence). Trimming took off 2 bases at V and 5 bases at J, with 12 bases between the two ends. The CDR3 contains 15 residues. The CDR3 coding sequence is TGTGCCAGCAGCTTAAGGGGGGCGCGGAATGAAAAACTGTTTTTT. It translates to CASSLRGARNEKLFF.

The J gene is TRBJ2-2, the V gene TRBV19; 7 positions agree with TRBD2. Germline-derived CDR1 and CDR2 are LNHDA and SQIVND (reference sequence). This CDR3 region has 14 residues. V was pared by 10 bases and J by 5 bases, with 10 bases of the junction left unmatched. In nucleotides, the CDR3 is TGTGCCACGGTAGGGACTACTAAAACCGGGGAGCTGTTTTTT. It codes for CATVGTTKTGELFF.

The rearrangement uses TRBV7-6 and TRBJ2-3; D may match TRBD1 or TRBD2 (5 bases each). Germline values: CDR1 SGHVS, CDR2 FNYEAQ. The CDR3 spans 15 residues. Deletions cut 2 bases from V and 2 bases from J, with 11 bases between. CDR3 bases: TGTGCCAGCAGCTTATCCGACGGGACCACAGATACGCAGTATTTT. Protein sequence: CASSLSDGTTDTQYF.

The rearrangement uses TRBV7-9 and TRBJ2-1; 12 bases align to TRBD2. Germline V gene sequence: CDR1 SEHNR, CDR2 FQNEAQ (reference sequence). This CDR3 has 15 amino acids. J gave up 6 bases and V 5 bases, and 5 bases lay outside the gene matches. CDR3 bases: TGTGCCAGCAGCCTAAGACTAGCGGGAGCCAATGAGCAGTTCTTC. Amino acid sequence: CASSLRLAGANEQFF.